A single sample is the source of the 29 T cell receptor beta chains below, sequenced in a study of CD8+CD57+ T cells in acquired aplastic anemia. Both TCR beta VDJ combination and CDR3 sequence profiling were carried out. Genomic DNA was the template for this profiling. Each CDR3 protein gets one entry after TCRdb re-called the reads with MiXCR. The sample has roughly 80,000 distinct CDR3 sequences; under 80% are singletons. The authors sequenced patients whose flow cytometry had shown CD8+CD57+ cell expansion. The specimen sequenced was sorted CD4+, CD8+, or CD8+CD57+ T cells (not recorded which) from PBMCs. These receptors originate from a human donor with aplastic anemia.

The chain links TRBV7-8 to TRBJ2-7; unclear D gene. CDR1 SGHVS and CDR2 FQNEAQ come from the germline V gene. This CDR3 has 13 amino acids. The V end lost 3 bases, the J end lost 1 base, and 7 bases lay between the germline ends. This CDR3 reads CASSFDWSYEQYF. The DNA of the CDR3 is TGTGCCAGCAGCTTTGACTGGTCCTACGAGCAGTACTTC.

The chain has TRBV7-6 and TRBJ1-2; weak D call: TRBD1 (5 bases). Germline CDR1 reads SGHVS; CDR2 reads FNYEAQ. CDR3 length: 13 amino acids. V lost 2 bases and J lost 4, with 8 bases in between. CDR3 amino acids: CASSLQGSYGYTF. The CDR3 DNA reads TGTGCCAGCAGCTTACAGGGTAGCTATGGCTACACCTTC.

CDR3 DNA sequence: TGTGCCAGTAGTATTATCAATGAGCAGTTCTTC. Its translation: CASSIINEQFF. The V call is TRBV19, the J call TRBJ2-1; no clear D. This CDR3 has 11 amino acids. The germline V gene has CDR1 LNHDA and CDR2 SQIVND (reference sequence). V lost 3 bases to trimming and J lost 6 bases, with 3 bases between them.

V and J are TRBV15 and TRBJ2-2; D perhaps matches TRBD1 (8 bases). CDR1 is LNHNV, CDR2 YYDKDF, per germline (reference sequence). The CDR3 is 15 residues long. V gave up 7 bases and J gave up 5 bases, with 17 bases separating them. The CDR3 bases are TGTGCCACCAAATCAGGACAGGGAGGGACCGGGGAGCTGTTTTTT. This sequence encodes CATKSGQGGTGELFF.

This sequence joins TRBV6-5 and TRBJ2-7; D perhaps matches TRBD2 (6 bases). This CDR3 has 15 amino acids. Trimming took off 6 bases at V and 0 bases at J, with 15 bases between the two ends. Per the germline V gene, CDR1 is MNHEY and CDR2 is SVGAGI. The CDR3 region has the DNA TGTGCCAGCAGCTACGGGAGTTCCGGCTCCTACGAGCAGTACTTC. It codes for CASSYGSSGSYEQYF.

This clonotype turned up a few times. The CDR3: CASSSDDANSPLHF. In DNA form, the CDR3 reads TGTGCCAGCAGCTCTGATGACGCTAATTCACCCCTCCACTTT. The genes are TRBV6-1 and TRBJ1-6; no definite D call. V gave up 6 bases and J gave up 6 bases, with 12 bases separating them. This CDR3 spans 14 amino acids. Germline CDR1 is MNHNS and CDR2 is SASEGT.

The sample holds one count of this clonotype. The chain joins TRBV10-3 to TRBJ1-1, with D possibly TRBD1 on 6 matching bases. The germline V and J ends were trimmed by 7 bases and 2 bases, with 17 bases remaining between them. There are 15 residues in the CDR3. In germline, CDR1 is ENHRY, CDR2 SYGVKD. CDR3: CAINVGDRPNTEAFF. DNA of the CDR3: TGTGCCATCAACGTAGGAGACAGGCCTAACACTGAAGCTTTCTTT.

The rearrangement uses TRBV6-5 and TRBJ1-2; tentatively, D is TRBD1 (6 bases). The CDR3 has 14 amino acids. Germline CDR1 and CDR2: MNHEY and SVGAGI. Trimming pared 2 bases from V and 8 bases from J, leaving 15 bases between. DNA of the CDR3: TGTGCCAGCAGTTACGGGGGGCAGGGAGTCGGCTACACCTTC. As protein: CASSYGGQGVGYTF.

The CDR3 bases are TGCGCCAGCAGCTTGGAGGGAGATAATTCACCCCTCCACTTT. This gives the protein CASSLEGDNSPLHF. This sequence joins TRBV5-1 and TRBJ1-6; D not certain. The ends were cut back, 0 bases at V and 5 bases at J, with 6 bases in the middle. This CDR3 is 14 amino acids long. CDR1 and CDR2 from the germline V gene are SGHRS and YFSETQ.

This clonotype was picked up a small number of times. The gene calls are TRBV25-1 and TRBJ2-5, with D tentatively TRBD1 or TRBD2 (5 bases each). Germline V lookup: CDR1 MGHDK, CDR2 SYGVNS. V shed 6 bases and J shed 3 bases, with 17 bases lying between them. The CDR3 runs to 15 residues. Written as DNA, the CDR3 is TGTGCCAGCAGGTCCTTCCTGGGGGTAGAAGAGACCCAGTACTTC. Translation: CASRSFLGVEETQYF.

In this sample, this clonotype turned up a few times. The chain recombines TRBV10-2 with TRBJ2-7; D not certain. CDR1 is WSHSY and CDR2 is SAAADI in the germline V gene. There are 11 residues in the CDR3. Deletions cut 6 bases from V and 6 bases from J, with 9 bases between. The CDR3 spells CASSAVGEQYF. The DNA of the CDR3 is TGCGCCAGCAGCGCGGTGGGCGAGCAGTACTTC.

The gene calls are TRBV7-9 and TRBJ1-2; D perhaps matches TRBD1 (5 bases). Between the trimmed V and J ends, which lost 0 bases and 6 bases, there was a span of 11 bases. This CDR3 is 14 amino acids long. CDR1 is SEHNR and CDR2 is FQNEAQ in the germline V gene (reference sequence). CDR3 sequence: CASSLATVTNGYTF. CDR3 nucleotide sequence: TGTGCCAGCAGCTTAGCGACAGTAACCAATGGCTACACCTTC.

The CDR3 here is CASSLGDSNQPQHF. For the CDR3, the DNA is TGTGCCAGCAGCTTAGGGGATAGCAATCAGCCCCAGCATTTT. The chain couples TRBV7-9 to TRBJ1-5; D is uncertain. The V end lost 1 base, the J end lost 0 bases, and 4 bases lay between the germline ends. The V gene's germline CDR1 is SEHNR and CDR2 FQNEAQ (reference sequence). CDR3 length: 14 residues.

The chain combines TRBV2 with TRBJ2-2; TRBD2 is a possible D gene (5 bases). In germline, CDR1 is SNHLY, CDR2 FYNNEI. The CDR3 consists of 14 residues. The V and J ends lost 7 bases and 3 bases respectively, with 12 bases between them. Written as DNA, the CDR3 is TGTGCCAGCACCTCAATGCGGGACACCGGGGAGCTGTTTTTT. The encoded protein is CASTSMRDTGELFF.

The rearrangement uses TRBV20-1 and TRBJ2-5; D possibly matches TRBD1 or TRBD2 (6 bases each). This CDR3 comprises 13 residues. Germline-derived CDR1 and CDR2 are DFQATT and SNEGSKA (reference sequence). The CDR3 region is CSERGPQKETQYF. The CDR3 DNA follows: TGCTCGGAACGGGGGCCCCAAAAGGAGACCCAGTACTTC.

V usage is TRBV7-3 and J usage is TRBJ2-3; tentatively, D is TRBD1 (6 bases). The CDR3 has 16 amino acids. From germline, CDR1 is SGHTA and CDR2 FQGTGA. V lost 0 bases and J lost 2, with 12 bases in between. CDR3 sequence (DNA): TGTGCCAGCAGCTTAACGGGCAGGGGTGTCACAGATACGCAGTATTTT. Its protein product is CASSLTGRGVTDTQYF.

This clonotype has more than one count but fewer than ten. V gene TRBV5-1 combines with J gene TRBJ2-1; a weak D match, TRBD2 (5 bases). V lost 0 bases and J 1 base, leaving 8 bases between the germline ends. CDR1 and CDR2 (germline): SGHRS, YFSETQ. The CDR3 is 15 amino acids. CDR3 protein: CASSLVPGSYNEQFF. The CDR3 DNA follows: TGCGCCAGCAGCTTGGTGCCGGGGTCCTACAATGAGCAGTTCTTC.

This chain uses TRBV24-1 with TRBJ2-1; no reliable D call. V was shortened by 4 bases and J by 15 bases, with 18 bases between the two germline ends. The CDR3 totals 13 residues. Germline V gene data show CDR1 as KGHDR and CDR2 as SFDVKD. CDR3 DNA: TGTGCCACCAGTGAGGGTAAAAGAAATGGGCTGTTCTTC. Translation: CATSEGKRNGLFF.

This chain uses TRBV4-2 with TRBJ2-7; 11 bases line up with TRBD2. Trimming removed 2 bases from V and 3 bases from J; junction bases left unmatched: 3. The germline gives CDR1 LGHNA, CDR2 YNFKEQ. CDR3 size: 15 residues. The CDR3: CASSQSGTSGYEQYF. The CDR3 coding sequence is TGTGCCAGCAGCCAATCCGGGACTAGCGGCTACGAGCAGTACTTC.

Here the CDR3 DNA reads TGTGCCACCAGCAGAGATGCAAGGGTCGGGGCCAACGTCCTGACTTTC. It translates to CATSRDARVGANVLTF. The chain has TRBV15 and TRBJ2-6; no definite D call. Germline V CDR1 and CDR2: LNHNV, YYDKDF (reference sequence). Trimming took off 0 bases at V and 4 bases at J, with 10 bases between the two ends. The CDR3 runs 16 residues.

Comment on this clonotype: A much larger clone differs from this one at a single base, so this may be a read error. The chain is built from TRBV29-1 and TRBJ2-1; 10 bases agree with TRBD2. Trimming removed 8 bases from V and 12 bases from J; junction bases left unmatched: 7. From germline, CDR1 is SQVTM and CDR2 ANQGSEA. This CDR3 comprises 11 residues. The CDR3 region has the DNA TGCAGCCTAGAAGTAGCGGGGGGGCAGTTCTTC. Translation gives CSLEVAGGQFF.

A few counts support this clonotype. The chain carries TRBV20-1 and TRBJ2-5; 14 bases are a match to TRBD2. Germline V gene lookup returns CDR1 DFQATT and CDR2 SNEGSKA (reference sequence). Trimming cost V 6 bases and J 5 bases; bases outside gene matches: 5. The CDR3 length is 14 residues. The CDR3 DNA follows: TGCAGTGCCACGGGACTAGCGGGAGTGGAGACCCAGTACTTC. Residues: CSATGLAGVETQYF.

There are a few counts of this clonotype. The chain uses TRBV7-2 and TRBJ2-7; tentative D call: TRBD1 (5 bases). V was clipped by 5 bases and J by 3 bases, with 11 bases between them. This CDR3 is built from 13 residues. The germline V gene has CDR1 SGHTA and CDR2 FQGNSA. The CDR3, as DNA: TGTGCCAGCAGCGCCAGGGCCCACTACGAGCAGTACTTC. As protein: CASSARAHYEQYF.

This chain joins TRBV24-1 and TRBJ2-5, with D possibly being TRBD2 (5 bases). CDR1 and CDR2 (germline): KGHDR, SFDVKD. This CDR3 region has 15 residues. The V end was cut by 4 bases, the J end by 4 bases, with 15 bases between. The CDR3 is CATSDPTGVGETQYF. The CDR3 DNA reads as TGTGCCACCAGTGACCCAACCGGGGTTGGAGAGACCCAGTACTTC.

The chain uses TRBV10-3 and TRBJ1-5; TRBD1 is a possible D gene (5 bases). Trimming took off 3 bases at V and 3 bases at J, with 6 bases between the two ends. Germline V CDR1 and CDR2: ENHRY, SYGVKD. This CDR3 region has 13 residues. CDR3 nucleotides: TGTGCCATCAGTGACAGGGTCAATCAGCCCCAGCATTTT. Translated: CAISDRVNQPQHF.

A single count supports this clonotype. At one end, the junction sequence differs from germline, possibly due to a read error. CDR3 in amino acids: CTSAPSTASGEQYF. CDR3 sequence (DNA): TGTACCAGCGCTCCCTCCACTGCGTCAGGGGAGCAGTACTTC. This chain connects TRBV2 to TRBJ2-7; weak D call: TRBD1 (5 bases). The CDR3 has 14 amino acids. Germline CDR1 is SNHLY and CDR2 is FYNNEI.

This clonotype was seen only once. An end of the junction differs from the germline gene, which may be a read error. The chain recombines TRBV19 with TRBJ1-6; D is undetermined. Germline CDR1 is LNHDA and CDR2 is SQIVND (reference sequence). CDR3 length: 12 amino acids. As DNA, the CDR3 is TGTGCCGGTAGTAACATGGGCTCACCCCTCCACTTT. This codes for CAGSNMGSPLHF. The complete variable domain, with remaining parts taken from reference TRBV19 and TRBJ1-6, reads DGGITQSPKYLFRKEGQNVTLSCEQNLNHDAMYWYRQDPGQGLRLIYYSQIVNDFQKGDIAEGYSVSREKKESFPLTVTSAQKNPTAFYLCAGSNMGSPLHFGNGTRLTVT.

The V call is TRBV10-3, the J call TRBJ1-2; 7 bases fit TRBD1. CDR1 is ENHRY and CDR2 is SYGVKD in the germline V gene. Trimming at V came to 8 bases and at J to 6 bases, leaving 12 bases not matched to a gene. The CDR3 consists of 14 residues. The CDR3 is CAIADFDRANGYTF. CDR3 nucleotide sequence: TGTGCCATCGCGGATTTCGACAGGGCGAATGGCTACACCTTC.

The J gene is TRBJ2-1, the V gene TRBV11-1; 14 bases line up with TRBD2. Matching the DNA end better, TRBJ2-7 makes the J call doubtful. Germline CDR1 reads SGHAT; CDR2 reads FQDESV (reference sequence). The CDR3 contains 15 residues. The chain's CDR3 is CASSAGGLAGGEQYF. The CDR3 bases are TGTGCCAGCAGCGCTGGTGGACTAGCGGGAGGAGAGCAGTACTTC.